This passage covers 28 T cell receptor beta chains from one sample sequenced in a study of a mutant IDH1 vaccine in newly diagnosed glioma. As to time point: week 11, during vaccination. Vaccination comprised doses that each held 300 ug of mutant IDH1 20-mer peptide, plus topical imiquimod. Using immunoSEQ multiplex PCR, the repertoire was profiled, and TCRdb retains in-frame clones only, with some absent. This table has about 36,000 clones, 75% to 90% appearing once. No antigen has been identified for these receptors. The source was peripheral blood mononuclear cells (PBMCs), collected from a glioma patient whose treatment included an IDH1 peptide vaccine. These receptors were collected from a woman in her 30s with glioma. Some clones in this sample may be carry-over from other donors' samples.

This chain links TRBV7-9 with TRBJ1-1; D call uncertain. This CDR3 region has 14 residues. The ends were cut back, 4 bases at V and 4 bases at J, with 13 bases in the middle. Germline CDR1 reads SEHNR; CDR2 reads FQNEAQ (reference sequence). The DNA of the CDR3 is TGTGCCAGCAGCTCTGATGGGTGGGCCACTGAAGCTTTCTTT. Its protein product is CASSSDGWATEAFF.

This clone appeared once. The chain links TRBV19 to TRBJ2-4; D is ambiguous. Per the germline V gene, CDR1 is LNHDA and CDR2 is SQIVND (reference sequence). V lost 6 bases, J lost 0 bases, and 9 bases lay in between. The CDR3 consists of 14 residues. The DNA for the CDR3 is TGTGCCAGTAGGCTGTCTCCAGCCAAAAACATTCAGTACTTC. Protein product: CASRLSPAKNIQYF.

The chain joins TRBV2 to TRBJ2-1; 8 nucleotides agree with TRBD2. CDR1 SNHLY and CDR2 FYNNEI come from the germline V gene. This CDR3 spans 14 amino acids. The V gene end was trimmed by 8 bases and the J gene end by 2 bases; junction bases not matched to a gene: 5. The CDR3 DNA follows: TGTGCCAGCCAGCGACTAGCGCCCTACAATGAGCAGTTCTTC. Protein sequence: CASQRLAPYNEQFF.

This chain joins TRBV6-6 and TRBJ2-3; 9 bases line up with TRBD1. CDR1 is MNHNY, CDR2 SVGAGI, per germline (reference sequence). Trimming cost V 9 bases and J 2 bases; bases outside gene matches: 6. The CDR3 is 14 amino acids. CDR3 amino acids: CASTGQGNTDTQYF. CDR3 in DNA: TGTGCCAGTACCGGACAGGGGAACACAGATACGCAGTATTTT.

The chain joins TRBV7-9 to TRBJ1-2, with TRBD1 as a possible D gene (6 bases). Between the trimmed V and J ends, which lost 11 bases and 0 bases, there was a span of 16 bases. Germline V CDR1 and CDR2: SEHNR, FQNEAQ (reference sequence). The CDR3 is 14 residues long. The CDR3 sequence: CASASDRSNYGYTF. In DNA, the CDR3 is TGTGCCTCAGCGTCTGACAGGTCTAACTATGGCTACACCTTC.

This clone occurred once. J is TRBJ2-2 and V is TRBV6-4; 11 bases are shared with TRBD1. The CDR3 covers 15 residues. Unmatched junction bases numbered 3, after V lost 6 bases and J lost 3 bases. Germline V CDR1 and CDR2: MRHNA, SNTAGT. CDR3 in amino acids: CASSPGQGDTGELFF. The CDR3 DNA sequence: TGTGCCAGCAGCCCGGGACAGGGGGACACCGGGGAGCTGTTTTTT.

The sample holds one count of this clone. V gene TRBV10-1 combines with J gene TRBJ2-2; D is ambiguous. Germline V gene data show CDR1 as WNHNN and CDR2 as SYGVQD (reference sequence). This CDR3 spans 12 amino acids. V was pared by 3 bases and J by 8 bases, with 7 bases between. The CDR3 protein is CASSESWGELFF. The CDR3 DNA sequence: TGCGCCAGCAGTGAAAGTTGGGGGGAGCTGTTTTTT.

The chain couples TRBV19 to TRBJ2-1; 8 positions match TRBD2. The germline CDR1 and CDR2 sequences are LNHDA and SQIVND (reference sequence). The CDR3 extends over 14 amino acids. J gave up 9 bases and V 4 bases, and 8 bases lay outside the gene matches. CDR3 DNA: TGTGCCAGTAGTAGGGGACTAGGTCGCAGTGAGCAGTTCTTC. Amino acids: CASSRGLGRSEQFF. The variable domain in full, completed from reference TRBV19 and TRBJ2-1, reads DGGITQSPKYLFRKEGQNVTLSCEQNLNHDAMYWYRQDPGQGLRLIYYSQIVNDFQKGDIAEGYSVSREKKESFPLTVTSAQKNPTAFYLCASSRGLGRSEQFFGPGTRLTVL.

This chain uses TRBV30 with TRBJ2-2; 11 nucleotides agree with TRBD1. This CDR3 comprises 15 residues. Trimming at V came to 3 bases and at J to 5 bases, leaving 5 bases not matched to a gene. Germline V gene lookup returns CDR1 GTSNPN and CDR2 SVGIG (reference sequence). CDR3 amino acids: CAWRDRDRGTGELFF. The CDR3 DNA reads as TGTGCCTGGAGGGACCGGGACAGGGGGACCGGGGAGCTGTTTTTT.

The chain links TRBV6-1 to TRBJ2-2; D is ambiguous. Germline V gene data show CDR1 as MNHNS and CDR2 as SASEGT. The CDR3 has 16 residues. Trimming took 2 bases from V and 4 from J, leaving 14 bases between them. The CDR3 nucleotides read TGTGCCAGCAGTGAATTTTTCCTATCGGGCACCGGGGAGCTGTTTTTT. Translated: CASSEFFLSGTGELFF.

The rearrangement joins TRBV7-2 to TRBJ2-1; 10 nucleotides agree with TRBD2. Germline lookup yields CDR1 SGHTA and CDR2 FQGNSA. The CDR3 sequence is 15 residues long. The junction had 7 bases not matched to a gene; V was cut back by 5 bases and J by 6 bases. CDR3 sequence: CASSTSGRAGNEQFF. As DNA, the CDR3 is TGTGCCAGCAGCACCAGCGGGAGGGCCGGCAATGAGCAGTTCTTC.

This clone has more than one count but fewer than ten. The rearrangement links TRBV7-3 to TRBJ2-1, with TRBD2 matching over 12 bases. CDR3 size: 17 residues. The germline CDR1 and CDR2 sequences are SGHTA and FQGTGA. Germline trimming cut 3 bases from V and 10 bases from J; bases unmatched to any gene: 13. The DNA of the CDR3 is TGTGCCAGCAGCTTGGAGGGAGGACTAGCGGGATCGAAAGAGCAGTTCTTC. Its protein is CASSLEGGLAGSKEQFF.

This sequence joins TRBV28 and TRBJ2-7; 14 positions match TRBD2. This CDR3 region has 19 residues. Germline V gene sequence: CDR1 MDHEN, CDR2 SYDVKM. V shed 3 bases, J shed 4 bases, and the junction held 14 bases outside the gene matches. The CDR3 here is CASSFGGYGTSGSSYEQYF. CDR3 sequence (DNA): TGTGCCAGCAGTTTTGGGGGGTACGGGACTAGCGGGAGTTCATACGAGCAGTACTTC.

The V and J genes are TRBV11-2 and TRBJ2-7, with 7 bases fitting TRBD1. Germline V CDR1 and CDR2: SGHAT, FQNNGV. The CDR3 covers 15 residues. V lost 4 bases, J lost 0 bases, and 6 bases stayed unmatched. CDR3 nucleotides: TGTGCCAGCAGCTCTTCCGGGACAGCCTCCTACGAGCAGTACTTC. Amino acid sequence: CASSSSGTASYEQYF. Based on the CDR3 plus reference TRBV11-2 and TRBJ2-7, the full variable domain is EAGVAQSPRYKIIEKRQSVAFWCNPISGHATLYWYQQILGQGPKLLIQFQNNGVVDDSQLPKDRFSAERLKGVDSTLKIQPAKLEDSAVYLCASSSSGTASYEQYFGPGTRLTVT.

V is TRBV7-8 and J is TRBJ2-3, with 7 bases that match TRBD1. The CDR3 length is 14 residues. Germline V gene data show CDR1 as SGHVS and CDR2 as FQNEAQ. Trimming cost V 7 bases and J 3 bases; bases outside gene matches: 7. CDR3 sequence (DNA): TGTGCCAGCACTCCGACAGGGATGACAGATACGCAGTATTTT. Translated, it gives CASTPTGMTDTQYF.

J is TRBJ2-2 and V is TRBV6-5, with a weak D call TRBD2 (5 bases). V shed 0 bases and J shed 5 bases, with 7 bases lying between them. CDR3 length equals 14 residues. Germline V gives CDR1 MNHEY, CDR2 SVGAGI. Here the CDR3 DNA reads TGTGCCAGCAGTTACTCGACGGGAACCGGGGAGCTGTTTTTT. It yields the protein CASSYSTGTGELFF.

The CDR3 is CAISGAGAKNIQYF. In nucleotides, the CDR3 is TGTGCCATCAGTGGGGCAGGGGCCAAAAACATTCAGTACTTC. The chain carries TRBV10-3 and TRBJ2-4, with D perhaps TRBD1 (5 bases). The CDR3 covers 14 residues. V was clipped by 4 bases and J by 1 base, with 8 bases between them. Germline V CDR1 and CDR2: ENHRY, SYGVKD.

The chain has TRBV5-1 and TRBJ1-3; no clear D. CDR1 is SGHRS and CDR2 is YFSETQ in the germline V gene. Trimming stripped 4 bases from V and 0 bases from J, with 8 bases between. CDR3 size: 14 residues. The CDR3 loop is CASSPGNSGNTIYF. Written as DNA, the CDR3 is TGCGCCAGCAGCCCCGGGAACTCTGGAAACACCATATATTTT.

V gene TRBV19 combines with J gene TRBJ1-1; perhaps TRBD1 as D (5 bases). CDR1 and CDR2 from the germline V gene are LNHDA and SQIVND (reference sequence). With 3 bases removed from V and 1 base from J, the gap between germline ends came to 15 bases. The CDR3 contains 16 residues. CDR3 amino acids: CASSIGRGRENTEAFF. DNA for the CDR3: TGTGCCAGTAGTATCGGCCGGGGCAGGGAGAACACTGAAGCTTTCTTT.

The DNA for the CDR3 is TGTGCCAGCAGTTCGGGACTTATAGGAGAGCAGTACTTC. It is translated as CASSSGLIGEQYF. V is TRBV27 and J is TRBJ2-7, with a possible D match to TRBD2 (6 bases). The CDR3 extends over 13 amino acids. Trimming cost V 4 bases and J 7 bases, with 14 bases left between them. Germline CDR1 and CDR2: MNHEY and SMNVEV (reference sequence).

The genes are TRBV30 and TRBJ1-1; unclear D gene. Per the germline V gene, CDR1 is GTSNPN and CDR2 is SVGIG (reference sequence). The CDR3 extends over 12 amino acids. V was clipped by 5 bases and J by 5 bases, with 12 bases between them. The CDR3 DNA reads TGTGCCTGGCGGGAGTCGCGAACTGAAGCTTTCTTT. It translates to CAWRESRTEAFF.

This rearrangement joins TRBV5-6 to TRBJ1-2; the D is unclear. V lost 0 bases and J lost 4, with 4 bases in between. The V gene's germline CDR1 is SGHDT and CDR2 YYEEEE. The CDR3 covers 12 residues. DNA for the CDR3: TGTGCCAGCAGCTTGGGAGGCTATGGCTACACCTTC. Its translation is CASSLGGYGYTF.

The genes are TRBV6-5 and TRBJ2-7; a weak D match, TRBD1 (6 bases). Germline CDR1 and CDR2: MNHEY and SVGAGI. The germline V and J ends were trimmed by 5 bases and 5 bases, with 19 bases remaining between them. The CDR3 has 15 residues. The CDR3 region is CASSPRPTGTNEQYF. In DNA form, the CDR3 reads TGTGCCAGCAGTCCCCGACCCACAGGGACCAACGAGCAGTACTTC.

This chain joins TRBV19 and TRBJ2-4, with 13 bases aligning to TRBD2. CDR1 and CDR2 (germline): LNHDA, SQIVND (reference sequence). V shed 10 bases, J shed 1 base, and the junction held 4 bases outside the gene matches. The CDR3 loop spans 15 amino acids. The CDR3 spells CATRTSGSAKNIQYF. The DNA for the CDR3 is TGTGCCACCCGGACTAGCGGGAGTGCCAAAAACATTCAGTACTTC.

The rearrangement joins TRBV5-4 to TRBJ1-3; D possibly corresponds to TRBD1 (5 bases). The CDR3 contains 16 residues. V lost 4 bases and J 1 base, leaving 15 bases between the germline ends. Looked up from germline, CDR1 is SGHNT and CDR2 is YYREEE (reference sequence). Here the CDR3 reads CASSLGTTQSGNTIYF. The CDR3, as DNA: TGTGCCAGCAGCCTCGGGACCACTCAATCTGGAAACACCATATATTTT.

This clone was picked up a small number of times. V is TRBV6-6 and J is TRBJ1-4, with unresolved D. The germline V gene encodes CDR1 MNHNY and CDR2 SVGAGI (reference sequence). CDR3 size: 13 residues. Trimming cost V 7 bases and J 8 bases, with 14 bases left between them. This CDR3 reads CASTPRGGEKLFF. As DNA, the CDR3 is TGTGCCAGCACCCCTCGGGGTGGCGAAAAACTGTTTTTT.

The CDR3 DNA reads TGTGCCAGCAGTTTATCAGAGAACACTGAAGCTTTCTTT. It translates to CASSLSENTEAFF. V is TRBV27 and J is TRBJ1-1, with D uncertain. V was pared by 0 bases and J by 1 base, with 3 bases between. The CDR3 runs 13 residues. Germline V gene data show CDR1 as MNHEY and CDR2 as SMNVEV (reference sequence).

This rearrangement joins TRBV7-6 to TRBJ1-2, with no clear D. V lost 3 bases to trimming and J lost 7 bases, with 12 bases between them. The CDR3 is made up of 13 amino acids. Germline V CDR1 and CDR2: SGHVS, FNYEAQ. The CDR3: CASSFRGGGGYTF. CDR3 nucleotides: TGTGCCAGCAGCTTTCGGGGAGGTGGTGGCTACACCTTC.